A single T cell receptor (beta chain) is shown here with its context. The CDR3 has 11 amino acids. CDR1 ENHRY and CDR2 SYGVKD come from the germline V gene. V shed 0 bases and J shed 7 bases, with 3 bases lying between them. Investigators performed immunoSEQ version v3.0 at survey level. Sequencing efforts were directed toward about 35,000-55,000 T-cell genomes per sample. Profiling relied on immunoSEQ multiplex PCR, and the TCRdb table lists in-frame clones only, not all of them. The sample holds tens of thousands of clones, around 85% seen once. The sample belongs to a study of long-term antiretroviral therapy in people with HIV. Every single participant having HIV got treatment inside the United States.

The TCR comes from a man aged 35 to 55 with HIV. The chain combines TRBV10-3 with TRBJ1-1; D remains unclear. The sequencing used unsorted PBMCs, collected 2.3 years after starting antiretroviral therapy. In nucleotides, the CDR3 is TGTGCCATCAGTGAGTCCGATGAAGCTTTCTTT. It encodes CAISESDEAFF.